The 23 T cell receptor beta chains below come from one sample, sequenced in a study of naive and memory T cell subsets. An equimolar mix of two oligonucleotides served as the beta constant-region primer for TRBC1 and TRBC2. Ligated cDNA was amplified by four rounds of PCR with nested alpha and beta constant-region primers and SP2. Via MiXCR, TCRdb re-called the UMI-ligation and nested PCR reads, giving one row per CDR3 protein. The sample yields 95,000 to 150,000 distinct CDR3 sequences, roughly 36% seen once. Input material: central memory CD4+ T cells from blood. The receptors stem from a human donor in good health.

A few counts support this clonotype. V and J are TRBV20-1 and TRBJ2-1; D possibly corresponds to TRBD1 (6 bases). The CDR3 length is 12 residues. Per germline, CDR1 DFQATT and CDR2 SNEGSKA (reference sequence). V lost 8 bases and J 8 bases, leaving 16 bases between the germline ends. In nucleotides, the CDR3 is TGCAGTTTTTACAGGGAAGACGATGAGCAGTTCTTC. The encoded protein is CSFYREDDEQFF.

This clonotype was observed at least ten times. The chain carries TRBV6-2 or TRBV6-3 and TRBJ2-1, with 10 bases fitting TRBD2. V was clipped by 2 bases and J by 9 bases; unmatched bases: 13. The CDR3 has 17 residues. CDR1 and CDR2 (germline): MNHEY, SVGEGT. Here the CDR3 reads CASSYVPSGSHLGEQFF. In nucleotides, the CDR3 is TGTGCCAGCAGTTACGTCCCTAGCGGGAGCCATTTAGGTGAGCAGTTCTTC.

The chain links TRBV11-2 to TRBJ2-1; TRBD2 matches at 10 bases. CDR1 and CDR2 (germline): SGHAT, FQNNGV. The CDR3 is 15 amino acids. V lost 1 base, J lost 6 bases, and 3 bases stayed unmatched. The CDR3 reads CASSLVAGGGNEQFF. In DNA, the CDR3 is TGTGCCAGCAGCTTAGTAGCGGGAGGAGGCAATGAGCAGTTCTTC.

The rearrangement links TRBV28 to TRBJ2-7; 7 positions agree with TRBD2. Germline V gives CDR1 MDHEN, CDR2 SYDVKM. V shed 6 bases and J 1 base; nucleotides not matched to a gene: 9. The length of the CDR3 is 15 residues. Here the CDR3 reads CASRLSGNPSYEQYF. The DNA for the CDR3 is TGTGCCAGCAGACTAAGCGGGAACCCGTCCTACGAGCAGTACTTC. The full variable domain, rest sourced from reference TRBV28 and TRBJ2-7, is DVKVTQSSRYLVKRTGEKVFLECVQDMDHENMFWYRQDPGLGLRLIYFSYDVKMKEKGDIPEGYSVSREKKERFSLILESASTNQTSMYLCASRLSGNPSYEQYFGPGTRLTVT.

This chain connects TRBV12-3 or TRBV12-4 to TRBJ2-7; possible D gene TRBD2, 6 bases. CDR3 length: 18 amino acids. Trimming took off 4 bases at V and 2 bases at J, with 24 bases between the two ends. CDR3 sequence reads: CASSSGTRAKPTTYEQYF. The DNA of the CDR3 is TGTGCCAGCAGTTCGGGGACTCGCGCTAAACCGACAACCTACGAGCAGTACTTC.

In this sample, this clonotype turned up a few times. The chain has TRBV6-5 and TRBJ2-3, with 11 bases lining up with TRBD1. The CDR3 is 16 amino acids. Germline V gene sequence: CDR1 MNHEY, CDR2 SVGAGI. Germline trimming cut 5 bases from V and 5 bases from J; bases unmatched to any gene: 9. In DNA form, the CDR3 reads TGTGCCAGCAGTCCCGGACAGGGGGCGGGGAGAGATACGCAGTATTTT. Its translation is CASSPGQGAGRDTQYF.

The chain has TRBV2 and TRBJ2-7; TRBD2 matches 9 bases. Germline loops: CDR1 SNHLY, CDR2 FYNNEI. V was pared by 2 bases and J by 7 bases, with 15 bases of the junction left unmatched. The CDR3 has 17 amino acids. DNA of the CDR3: TGTGCCAGCAGTGAACTAGCGGGGAGTACCCCGCTCGGGGAGCAGTACTTC. It codes for CASSELAGSTPLGEQYF.

This clonotype has ten or more counts. The rearrangement links TRBV20-1 to TRBJ2-7; D uncertain. The germline CDR1 and CDR2 sequences are DFQATT and SNEGSKA (reference sequence). With 4 bases removed from V and 6 bases from J, the gap between germline ends came to 16 bases. This CDR3 has 13 amino acids. CDR3 DNA: TGCAGTGCTACCTCGACGAGAGACTCCGAGCAGTACTTC. Protein product: CSATSTRDSEQYF.

The chain has TRBV11-2 and TRBJ1-1; D remains ambiguous. The V end lost 5 bases, the J end lost 1 base, and 17 bases lay between the germline ends. CDR1 and CDR2 from the germline V gene are SGHAT and FQNNGV. This CDR3 is 16 amino acids long. Written as DNA, the CDR3 is TGTGCCAGCAGCGCTGGATCCCTCGTGCGGAACACTGAAGCTTTCTTT. Amino acid sequence: CASSAGSLVRNTEAFF.

This clonotype was seen only once. This chain connects TRBV28 to TRBJ2-7, with 9 bases lining up with TRBD1. The V gene end was trimmed by 6 bases and the J gene end by 5 bases; junction bases not matched to a gene: 8. The germline CDR1 and CDR2 sequences are MDHEN and SYDVKM. CDR3 length: 14 amino acids. The CDR3 DNA is TGTGCCAGCAGCCGGGACAGGGCCTTCGACGAGCAGTACTTC. Encoded protein: CASSRDRAFDEQYF.

This sequence joins TRBV4-3 and TRBJ2-4; D gene ambiguous. This CDR3 spans 18 amino acids. Deletions cut 0 bases from V and 0 bases from J, with 15 bases between. Germline-derived CDR1 and CDR2 are LGHNA and YSLEER. This CDR3 reads CASSQDLWGRVAKNIQYF. Written as DNA, the CDR3 is TGCGCCAGCAGCCAAGATCTTTGGGGAAGGGTAGCCAAAAACATTCAGTACTTC.

V usage is TRBV5-6 and J usage is TRBJ1-1, with D possibly being TRBD1 (5 bases). Germline CDR1 is SGHDT and CDR2 is YYEEEE. The CDR3 covers 18 residues. Trimming removed 0 bases at V and 4 bases at J, with 22 bases between. The CDR3: CASSLASRGSSRGTEAFF. The DNA for the CDR3 is TGTGCCAGCAGCTTGGCCTCTAGGGGAAGTTCACGAGGCACTGAAGCTTTCTTT.

J is TRBJ2-2 and V is TRBV19; D might be TRBD1 (6 bases). From germline, CDR1 is LNHDA and CDR2 SQIVND (reference sequence). This CDR3 contains 14 residues. V was trimmed by 6 bases and J by 2 bases, leaving 10 bases between them. The CDR3 is CASRLQGNTGELFF. The CDR3 DNA is TGTGCCAGTAGGTTACAGGGTAACACCGGGGAGCTGTTTTTT.

V usage is TRBV5-4 and J usage is TRBJ1-1; no firm D call. The CDR3 is 12 amino acids. V was clipped by 1 base and J by 3 bases, with 4 bases between them. CDR1 is SGHNT, CDR2 YYREEE, per germline (reference sequence). CDR3 sequence reads: CASSLPHTEAFF. In DNA form, the CDR3 reads TGTGCCAGCAGCTTGCCTCACACTGAAGCTTTCTTT.

This chain connects TRBV6-5 to TRBJ1-5, with D unresolved. Trimming removed 9 bases at V and 0 bases at J, with 12 bases between. This CDR3 spans 14 amino acids. Germline values: CDR1 MNHEY, CDR2 SVGAGI. This chain's CDR3 is CASQDVDSNQPQHF. As DNA, the CDR3 is TGTGCCAGTCAGGACGTGGATAGCAATCAGCCCCAGCATTTT.

This clonotype was seen a handful of times. V gene TRBV6-6 combines with J gene TRBJ2-3; a possible D gene is TRBD2 (6 bases). The CDR3 length is 16 residues. V was cut by 5 bases and J by 0 bases, with 15 bases left in between. Germline CDR1 reads MNHNY; CDR2 reads SVGAGI (reference sequence). The CDR3 protein is CASSGGWGTSTDTQYF. The CDR3 bases are TGTGCCAGCAGTGGGGGGTGGGGTACTAGCACAGATACGCAGTATTTT.

This clonotype was detected only a few times. CDR3 amino acids: CASSLAGSAYNEQFF. The DNA for the CDR3 is TGTGCCAGCAGTTTGGCGGGAAGCGCCTACAATGAGCAGTTCTTC. The V gene is TRBV12-3 or TRBV12-4, the J gene TRBJ2-1; D might be TRBD2 (6 bases). V dropped 3 bases and J dropped 2 bases, with 11 bases sitting between them. This CDR3 has 15 amino acids.

This clonotype was recorded a few times. The chain recombines TRBV20-1 with TRBJ2-3; TRBD2 might be the D (6 bases). Trimming shortened V by 3 bases and J by 3 bases, and 7 bases separated the two germline ends. The germline gives CDR1 DFQATT, CDR2 SNEGSKA (reference sequence). The CDR3 runs to 12 residues. CDR3 nucleotides: TGCAGTGCTAGGCGGGAAACAGATACGCAGTATTTT. Protein: CSARRETDTQYF.

In this sample, this clonotype turned up a few times. The chain couples TRBV13 to TRBJ2-5; 7 bases map to TRBD1. From germline, CDR1 is PRHDT and CDR2 FYEKMQ (reference sequence). The CDR3 is 14 amino acids. V lost 3 bases, J lost 2 bases, and 3 bases stayed unmatched. The CDR3 DNA reads TGTGCCAGCAGCTTCGGGACAGTACAAGAGACCCAGTACTTC. Protein product: CASSFGTVQETQYF. Full variable domain (rest looked up from reference TRBV13 and TRBJ2-5): AAGVIQSPRHLIKEKRETATLKCYPIPRHDTVYWYQQGPGQDPQFLISFYEKMQSDKGSIPDRFSAQQFSDYHSELNMSSLELGDSALYFCASSFGTVQETQYFGPGTRLLVL.

This clonotype was detected a few times. This chain joins TRBV20-1 and TRBJ2-5; tentatively, D is TRBD1 (6 bases). CDR3 length: 16 amino acids. Germline values: CDR1 DFQATT, CDR2 SNEGSKA (reference sequence). V dropped 5 bases and J dropped 4 bases, with 23 bases sitting between them. CDR3 in amino acids: CSAPELFRGRGETQYF. The CDR3 DNA is TGCAGTGCTCCCGAGCTTTTCAGGGGAAGGGGAGAGACCCAGTACTTC.

Many counts were recorded for this clonotype. The chain is built from TRBV29-1 and TRBJ2-3; 11 nucleotides line up with TRBD2. V dropped 6 bases and J dropped 4; count of bases not matched to a gene: 6. CDR1 SQVTM and CDR2 ANQGSEA come from the germline V gene. The CDR3 contains 14 residues. The CDR3 sequence is CSVATSGKADTQYF. The DNA of the CDR3 is TGCAGCGTAGCGACTAGCGGGAAAGCAGATACGCAGTATTTT.

The table lists this clonotype with a few counts. This chain links TRBV24-1 with TRBJ2-2; the D is unclear. Germline V gives CDR1 KGHDR, CDR2 SFDVKD. The CDR3 has 11 residues. The V end lost 12 bases, the J end lost 5 bases, and 9 bases lay between the germline ends. The CDR3 coding sequence is TGTGCCCCCCTTGGGACCGGGGAGCTGTTTTTT. The encoded protein is CAPLGTGELFF.

This clonotype was detected a few times. The V gene is TRBV27, the J gene TRBJ2-1; 11 bases are a match to TRBD1. The CDR3 has 14 residues. V shed 6 bases and J 9 bases; nucleotides not matched to a gene: 7. The V gene's germline CDR1 is MNHEY and CDR2 SMNVEV (reference sequence). The CDR3 DNA is TGTGCCAGCAGCCAAGGACAGGGGGCGGGTGAGCAGTTCTTC. Amino acids: CASSQGQGAGEQFF.